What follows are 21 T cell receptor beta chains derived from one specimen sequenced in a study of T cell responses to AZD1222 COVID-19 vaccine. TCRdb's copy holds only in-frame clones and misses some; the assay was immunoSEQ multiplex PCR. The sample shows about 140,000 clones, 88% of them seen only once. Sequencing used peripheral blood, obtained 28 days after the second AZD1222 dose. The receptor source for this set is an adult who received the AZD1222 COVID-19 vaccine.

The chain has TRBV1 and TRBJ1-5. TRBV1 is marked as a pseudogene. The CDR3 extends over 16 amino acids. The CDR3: CTSSQEVAVGHQPQHF. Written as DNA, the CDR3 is TGCACCAGCAGCCAAGAAGTAGCAGTAGGCCATCAGCCCCAGCATTTT.

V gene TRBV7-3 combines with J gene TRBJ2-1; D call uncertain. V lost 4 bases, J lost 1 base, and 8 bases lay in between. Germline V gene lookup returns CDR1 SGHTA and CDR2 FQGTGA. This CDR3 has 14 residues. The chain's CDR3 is CASSSRGSYNEQFF. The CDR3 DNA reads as TGTGCCAGCAGCTCCCGTGGGTCCTACAATGAGCAGTTCTTC.

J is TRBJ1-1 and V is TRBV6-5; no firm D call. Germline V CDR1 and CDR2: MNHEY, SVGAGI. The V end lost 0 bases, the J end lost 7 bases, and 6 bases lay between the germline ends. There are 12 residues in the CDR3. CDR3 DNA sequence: TGTGCCAGCAGTTACTCAGACGGTGAAGCTTTCTTT. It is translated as CASSYSDGEAFF.

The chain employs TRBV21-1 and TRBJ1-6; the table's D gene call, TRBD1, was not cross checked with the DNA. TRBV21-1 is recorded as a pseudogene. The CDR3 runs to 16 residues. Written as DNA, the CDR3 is TGTGCCAGCAGCAAGGGGACACCAACACCGAATTCACCCCTCCACTTT. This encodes CASSKGTPTPNSPLHF.

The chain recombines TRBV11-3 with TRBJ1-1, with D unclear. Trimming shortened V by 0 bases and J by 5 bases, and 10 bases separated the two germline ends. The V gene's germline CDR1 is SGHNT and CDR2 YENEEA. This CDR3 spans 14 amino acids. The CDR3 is CASSLEWPSTEAFF. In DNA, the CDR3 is TGTGCCAGCAGCTTAGAGTGGCCATCGACTGAAGCTTTCTTT.

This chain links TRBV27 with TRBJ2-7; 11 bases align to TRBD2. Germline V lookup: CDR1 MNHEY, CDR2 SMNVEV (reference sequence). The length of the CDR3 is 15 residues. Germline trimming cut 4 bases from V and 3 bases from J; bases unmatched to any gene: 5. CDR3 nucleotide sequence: TGTGCCAGCAGTTCGTCACTAGCGGGAGTCTACGAGCAGTACTTC. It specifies CASSSSLAGVYEQYF.

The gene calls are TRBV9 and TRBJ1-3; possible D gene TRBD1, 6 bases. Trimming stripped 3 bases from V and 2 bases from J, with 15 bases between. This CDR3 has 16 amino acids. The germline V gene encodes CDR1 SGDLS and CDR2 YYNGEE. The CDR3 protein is CASSERRGEAGNTIYF. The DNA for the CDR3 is TGTGCCAGCAGCGAGCGGAGGGGGGAAGCTGGAAACACCATATATTTT.

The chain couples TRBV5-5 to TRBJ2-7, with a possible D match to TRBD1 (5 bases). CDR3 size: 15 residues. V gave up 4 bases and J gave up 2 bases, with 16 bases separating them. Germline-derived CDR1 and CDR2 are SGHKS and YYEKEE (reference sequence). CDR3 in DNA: TGTGCCAGCAGCCCGTATTCGACAGAAACCTACGAGCAGTACTTC. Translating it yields CASSPYSTETYEQYF.

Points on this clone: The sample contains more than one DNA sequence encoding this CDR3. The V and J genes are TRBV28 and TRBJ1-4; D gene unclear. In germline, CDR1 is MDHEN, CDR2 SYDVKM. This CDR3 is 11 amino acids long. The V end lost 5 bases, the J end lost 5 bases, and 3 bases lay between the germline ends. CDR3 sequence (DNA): TGTGCCAGCAGTAGCAATGAAAAACTGTTTTTT. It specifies CASSSNEKLFF.

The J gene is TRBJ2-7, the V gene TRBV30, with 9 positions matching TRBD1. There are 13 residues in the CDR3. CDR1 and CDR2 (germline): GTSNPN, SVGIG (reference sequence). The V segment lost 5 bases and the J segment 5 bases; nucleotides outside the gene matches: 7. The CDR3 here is CAWGTGSSDEQYF. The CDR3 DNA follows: TGTGCCTGGGGGACAGGGAGTTCGGACGAGCAGTACTTC.

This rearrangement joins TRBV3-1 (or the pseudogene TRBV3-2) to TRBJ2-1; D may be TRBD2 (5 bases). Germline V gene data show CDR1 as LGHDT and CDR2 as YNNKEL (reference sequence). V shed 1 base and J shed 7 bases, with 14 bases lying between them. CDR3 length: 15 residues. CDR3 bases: TGTGCCAGCAGCCAAGCCTGGGCCAGCGGTAATGAGCAGTTCTTC. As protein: CASSQAWASGNEQFF.

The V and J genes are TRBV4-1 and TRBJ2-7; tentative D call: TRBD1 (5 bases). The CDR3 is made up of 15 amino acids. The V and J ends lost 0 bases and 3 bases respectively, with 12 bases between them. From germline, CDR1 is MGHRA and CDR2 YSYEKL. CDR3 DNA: TGCGCCAGCAGCCAAGAAAGGGGCGTGAGCTACGAGCAGTACTTC. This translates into CASSQERGVSYEQYF.

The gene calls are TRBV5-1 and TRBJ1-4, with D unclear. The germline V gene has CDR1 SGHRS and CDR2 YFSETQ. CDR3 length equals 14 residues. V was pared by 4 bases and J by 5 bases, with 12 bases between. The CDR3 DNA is TGCGCCAGCAGCCAGACCGGAGTGAATGAAAAACTGTTTTTT. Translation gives CASSQTGVNEKLFF. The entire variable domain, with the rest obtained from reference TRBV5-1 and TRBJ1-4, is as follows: KAGVTQTPRYLIKTRGQQVTLSCSPISGHRSVSWYQQTPGQGLQFLFEYFSETQRNKGNFPGRFSGRQFSNSRSEMNVSTLELGDSALYLCASSQTGVNEKLFFGSGTQLSVL.

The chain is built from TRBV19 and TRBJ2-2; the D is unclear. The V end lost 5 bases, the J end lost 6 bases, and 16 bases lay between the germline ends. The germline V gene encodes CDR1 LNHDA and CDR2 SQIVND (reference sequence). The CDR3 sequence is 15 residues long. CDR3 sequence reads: CASSVADLGPGELFF. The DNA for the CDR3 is TGTGCCAGTAGTGTCGCGGACCTAGGCCCCGGGGAGCTGTTTTTT.

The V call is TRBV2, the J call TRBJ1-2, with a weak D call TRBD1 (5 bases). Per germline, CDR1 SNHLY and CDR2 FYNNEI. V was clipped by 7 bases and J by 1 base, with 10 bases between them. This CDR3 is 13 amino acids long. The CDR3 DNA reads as TGTGCCAGCACCGGGGGGTTTAACTATGGCTACACCTTC. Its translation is CASTGGFNYGYTF.

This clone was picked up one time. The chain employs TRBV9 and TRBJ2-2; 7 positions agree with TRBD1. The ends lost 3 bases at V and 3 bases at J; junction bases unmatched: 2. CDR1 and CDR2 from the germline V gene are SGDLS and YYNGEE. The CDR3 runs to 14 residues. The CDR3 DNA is TGTGCCAGCAGCGCGGGACAGCACACCGGGGAGCTGTTTTTT. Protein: CASSAGQHTGELFF.

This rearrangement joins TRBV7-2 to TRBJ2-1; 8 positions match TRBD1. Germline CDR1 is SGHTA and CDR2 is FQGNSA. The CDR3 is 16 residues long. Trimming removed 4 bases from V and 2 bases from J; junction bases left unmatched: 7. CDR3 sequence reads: CASSSYAGGAYNEQFF. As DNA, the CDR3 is TGTGCCAGCAGCTCCTACGCAGGGGGCGCCTACAATGAGCAGTTCTTC.

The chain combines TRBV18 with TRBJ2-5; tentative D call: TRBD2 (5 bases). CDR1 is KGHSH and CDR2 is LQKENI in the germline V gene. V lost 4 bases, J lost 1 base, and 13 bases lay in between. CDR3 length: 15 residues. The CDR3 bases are TGTGCCAGCTCACAATCCTCCGGGATCCAAGAGACCCAGTACTTC. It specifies CASSQSSGIQETQYF.

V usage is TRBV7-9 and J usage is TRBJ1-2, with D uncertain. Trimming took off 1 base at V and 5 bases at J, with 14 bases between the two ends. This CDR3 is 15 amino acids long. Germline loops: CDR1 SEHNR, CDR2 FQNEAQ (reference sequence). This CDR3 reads CASSLGLGEGYGYTF. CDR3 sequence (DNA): TGTGCCAGCAGCTTAGGGCTGGGTGAAGGGTATGGCTACACCTTC.

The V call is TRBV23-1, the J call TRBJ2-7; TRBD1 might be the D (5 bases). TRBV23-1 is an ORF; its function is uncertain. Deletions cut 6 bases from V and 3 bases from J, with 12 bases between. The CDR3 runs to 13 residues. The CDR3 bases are TGCGCCAGCAGATGGGGCAGAGTCTACGAGCAGTACTTC. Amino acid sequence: CASRWGRVYEQYF.

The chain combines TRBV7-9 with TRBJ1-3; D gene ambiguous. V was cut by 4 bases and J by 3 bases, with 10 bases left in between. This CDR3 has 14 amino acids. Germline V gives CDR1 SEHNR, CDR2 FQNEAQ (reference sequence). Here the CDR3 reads CASSSRRNGNTIYF. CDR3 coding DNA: TGTGCCAGCAGCTCTCGGCGGAATGGAAACACCATATATTTT.